A single sample is the source of the 18 T cell receptor beta chains below, sequenced in a study of shared clonotypes between healthy human individuals. Terminally differentiated effector memory CD45RA+ cells were excluded from the naive CD8 cells, which were CD45RO-negative and positively selected for CCR7. Profiled with immunoSEQ multiplex PCR; TCRdb holds only in-frame clones, not every one. The sample carries approximately 650,000 clones, roughly 95% recorded once. The sequenced material came from naive CD8+ T cells sorted from blood. The receptors shown here come from a woman in her 30s in good health.

The gene calls are TRBV11-3 and TRBJ2-1; TRBD2 is a possible D gene (5 bases). This CDR3 region has 13 residues. From germline, CDR1 is SGHNT and CDR2 YENEEA. Trimming removed 5 bases from V and 4 bases from J, with 9 bases in between. The CDR3 loop reads CASSQERYNEQFF. The CDR3, as DNA: TGTGCCAGCAGCCAAGAGCGGTACAATGAGCAGTTCTTC.

The V and J genes are TRBV5-1 and TRBJ1-4; D is undetermined. Germline V gene sequence: CDR1 SGHRS, CDR2 YFSETQ. Trimming took 4 bases from V and 7 from J, leaving 8 bases between them. The CDR3 length is 12 residues. The chain's CDR3 is CASSEYGEKLFF. CDR3 coding DNA: TGCGCCAGCAGCGAGTATGGTGAAAAACTGTTTTTT.

This clone was seen only once. The chain uses TRBV6-5 and TRBJ1-2, with TRBD1 matching over 8 bases. The CDR3 sequence is 14 residues long. Trimming removed 4 bases from V and 4 bases from J; junction bases left unmatched: 5. CDR1 is MNHEY, CDR2 SVGAGI, per germline. DNA for the CDR3: TGTGCCAGCAGTTTGGGGACAGGATCCTATGGCTACACCTTC. Translated: CASSLGTGSYGYTF.

V and J are TRBV29-1 and TRBJ1-2; tentative D call: TRBD1 (6 bases). With 5 bases removed from V and 4 bases from J, the gap between germline ends came to 8 bases. Germline-derived CDR1 and CDR2 are SQVTM and ANQGSEA. The CDR3 consists of 11 residues. CDR3 in amino acids: CSVRTVYGYTF. CDR3 in DNA: TGCAGCGTTAGGACAGTCTATGGCTACACCTTC.

This sequence joins TRBV19 and TRBJ1-1; no reliable D call. From germline, CDR1 is LNHDA and CDR2 SQIVND (reference sequence). Trimming shortened V by 3 bases and J by 6 bases, and 5 bases separated the two germline ends. This CDR3 has 11 amino acids. The CDR3 DNA is TGTGCCAGTAGTATTCTCGCTGAAGCTTTCTTT. It specifies CASSILAEAFF.

This clone was seen only once. V and J are TRBV9 and TRBJ2-7; TRBD2 matches at 8 bases. V lost 4 bases and J lost 5; bases outside the gene matches: 11. The V gene's germline CDR1 is SGDLS and CDR2 YYNGEE. This CDR3 is 15 amino acids long. CDR3 loop: CASSSPQREHNEQYF. The DNA of the CDR3 is TGTGCCAGCAGCTCCCCCCAGCGGGAGCACAACGAGCAGTACTTC.

The gene calls are TRBV6-1 and TRBJ1-4, with D possibly matching TRBD1 (6 bases). This CDR3 comprises 14 residues. Deletions cut 10 bases from V and 7 bases from J, with 19 bases between. The germline V gene has CDR1 MNHNS and CDR2 SASEGT. CDR3 protein: CATIQGGGVEKLFF. The CDR3 DNA sequence: TGTGCCACGATACAGGGTGGGGGGGTTGAAAAACTGTTTTTT.

This chain links TRBV11-2 with TRBJ1-2, with D maybe TRBD1 (5 bases). CDR3 length equals 13 residues. The germline V gene encodes CDR1 SGHAT and CDR2 FQNNGV. The germline V and J ends were trimmed by 4 bases and 4 bases, with 10 bases remaining between them. The CDR3 reads CASSYSRGYGYTF. DNA of the CDR3: TGTGCCAGCAGCTATAGTAGGGGCTATGGCTACACCTTC. Using reference TRBV11-2 and TRBJ1-2 for the parts outside the CDR3, the full variable domain is EAGVAQSPRYKIIEKRQSVAFWCNPISGHATLYWYQQILGQGPKLLIQFQNNGVVDDSQLPKDRFSAERLKGVDSTLKIQPAKLEDSAVYLCASSYSRGYGYTFGSGTRLTVV.

The V gene is TRBV6-1, the J gene TRBJ2-1; tentatively, D is TRBD2 (6 bases). Germline V CDR1 and CDR2: MNHNS, SASEGT. The CDR3 is made up of 12 amino acids. V lost 5 bases and J lost 12, with 14 bases in between. This CDR3 is CASSRPGGGQFF. The CDR3 region has the DNA TGTGCCAGCAGTCGCCCCGGGGGTGGGCAGTTCTTC.

This sequence joins TRBV6-5 and TRBJ1-2; 10 bases agree with TRBD1. Trimming removed 5 bases from V and 2 bases from J; junction bases left unmatched: 5. Germline V lookup: CDR1 MNHEY, CDR2 SVGAGI. The CDR3 contains 15 residues. Here the CDR3 DNA reads TGTGCCAGCAGTCCCCTGGGACAGGGGAACTATGGCTACACCTTC. It specifies CASSPLGQGNYGYTF.

The chain employs TRBV27 and TRBJ2-7; weak D call: TRBD2 (6 bases). Germline V lookup: CDR1 MNHEY, CDR2 SMNVEV (reference sequence). CDR3 length: 14 amino acids. The V end was cut by 6 bases, the J end by 1 base, with 13 bases between. The chain's CDR3 is CASSTGLSSYEQYF. The DNA for the CDR3 is TGTGCCAGCAGCACGGGACTGAGTTCCTACGAGCAGTACTTC.

The gene calls are TRBV5-8 and TRBJ2-7, with D tentatively TRBD2 (6 bases). V was cut by 1 base and J by 5 bases, with 13 bases left in between. This CDR3 is 14 amino acids long. Germline V gene lookup returns CDR1 SGHTS and CDR2 YDEGEE. CDR3 coding DNA: TGTGCCAGCAGCTTGTTACCGGCGGGGAACGAGCAGTACTTC. Translation gives CASSLLPAGNEQYF.

As concerns this clone: Additional DNA sequences in this sample encode the identical CDR3. The chain combines TRBV4-1 with TRBJ2-7; D is possibly TRBD2 (7 bases). V was trimmed by 3 bases and J by 7 bases, leaving 19 bases between them. The CDR3 length is 15 residues. Germline V gene sequence: CDR1 MGHRA, CDR2 YSYEKL. CDR3 amino acids: CASSQETGGPREQYF. DNA for the CDR3: TGCGCCAGCAGCCAGGAGACCGGGGGGCCTCGAGAGCAGTACTTC.

As regards this clone: This CDR3 is also generated by other DNA sequences in the sample. The V gene is TRBV11-2, the J gene TRBJ2-7; tentatively, D is TRBD1 or TRBD2 (5 bases each). The germline gives CDR1 SGHAT, CDR2 FQNNGV. The CDR3 is made up of 13 amino acids. V was cut by 3 bases and J by 0 bases, with 6 bases left in between. The CDR3 is CASSFGTSYEQYF. Written as DNA, the CDR3 is TGTGCCAGCAGCTTCGGGACCTCCTACGAGCAGTACTTC.

The chain joins TRBV4-1 to TRBJ2-1; a possible D gene is TRBD2 (6 bases). Germline CDR1 MGHRA, CDR2 YSYEKL. The V gene lost 0 bases and the J gene lost 3 bases, with 9 bases spanning the gap. The CDR3 has 15 amino acids. The CDR3 is CASSQDRDFYNEQFF. The CDR3, as DNA: TGCGCCAGCAGCCAAGATCGGGACTTCTACAATGAGCAGTTCTTC.

The chain joins TRBV5-1 to TRBJ2-5; D ambiguous. Germline V lookup: CDR1 SGHRS, CDR2 YFSETQ. The CDR3 has 14 residues. Trimming removed 1 base from V and 3 bases from J, with 10 bases in between. Here the CDR3 DNA reads TGCGCCAGCAGCTTGTTGGGAACAGAAGAGACCCAGTACTTC. This gives the protein CASSLLGTEETQYF. The variable domain in full, with the rest retrieved from reference TRBV5-1 and TRBJ2-5, is KAGVTQTPRYLIKTRGQQVTLSCSPISGHRSVSWYQQTPGQGLQFLFEYFSETQRNKGNFPGRFSGRQFSNSRSEMNVSTLELGDSALYLCASSLLGTEETQYFGPGTRLLVL.

The V call is TRBV5-1, the J call TRBJ1-1, with D hard to call. The CDR3 loop spans 12 amino acids. V was clipped by 4 bases and J by 3 bases, with 7 bases between them. Germline CDR1 is SGHRS and CDR2 is YFSETQ. The CDR3 DNA is TGCGCCAGCAGCGGCAGATACACTGAAGCTTTCTTT. This codes for CASSGRYTEAFF.

The rearrangement links TRBV20-1 to TRBJ2-7; D not certain. The V and J ends lost 8 bases and 3 bases respectively, with 5 bases between them. The CDR3 runs 9 residues. Germline CDR1 and CDR2: DFQATT and SNEGSKA (reference sequence). CDR3 nucleotides: TGCAGTTGGGGCTACGAGCAGTACTTC. This encodes CSWGYEQYF.